This T cell receptor (beta chain) derives from a study of T cells in tumors after PD-1 blockade. Study-level background: Patients received pembrolizumab 200 mg every 3 weeks or cemiplimab 350 mg every 2 weeks.

In this sample, this clone turned up once. CDR1 and CDR2 from the germline V gene are SGHDT and YYEEEE. V trimming: 4 bases; J trimming: 9 bases; junction bases outside the gene matches: 14. The CDR3 has 18 amino acids. Here immunoSEQ multiplex PCR was the method, and the copy in TCRdb shows in-frame clones only, minus some. The sample records under 40,000 clones, approximately 73% being singletons. The sequence was obtained from a human donor with basal cell carcinoma. J is TRBJ2-1 and V is TRBV5-6; TRBD2 agrees at 15 bases. The material sequenced was PBMCs, taken after anti-PD-1 treatment. CDR3 sequence: CASSRGLAGGPGLGEQFF. In DNA form, the CDR3 reads TGTGCCAGCAGCCGTGGACTAGCGGGAGGGCCGGGTCTCGGTGAGCAGTTCTTC.